Sequencing of this TCR beta chain was carried out in a study of shared clonotypes between healthy human individuals. Study overall: The study drew on two women and a few men aged 18 to 49 as donors. Study-wide points: Non-shared clonotypes had lower generation probabilities than clonotypes shared by all four sorted-subset donors. Since donors were few, the genetic and exposure-history diversity represented was limited.

As regards this clone: Its antigen is undetermined. The same CDR3 is also encoded by other DNA sequences in this sample.

Between the trimmed V and J ends, which lost 0 bases and 5 bases, there was a span of 11 bases. Germline V gene sequence: CDR1 SGHRS, CDR2 YFSETQ. The CDR3 covers 14 residues. Authors' analysis steps: Filtering differed because ImmunoSEQ produced junction-only sequences that carried no quality scores. Generated by immunoSEQ multiplex PCR, the TCRdb table keeps only in-frame clones and is missing some. V and J calls and clone size follow that table, whereas D and trimming were derived from the DNA. The sample carries some 1 million clones, around 74% recorded once. Sequencing was performed on memory CD4+ T cells sorted from blood. Subset reported: CD45RA-negative fraction. The chain links TRBV5-1 to TRBJ2-5, with D perhaps TRBD2 (6 bases). The receptor comes from a man between 18 and 29 years old in good health. Here the CDR3 DNA reads TGCGCCAGCAGCTTGGAACGAGGAGGGGAGACCCAGTACTTC. This encodes CASSLERGGETQYF.